The present TCR beta chain was sequenced within a study of a mutant IDH1 vaccine in newly diagnosed glioma. Study information: The earlier regimen, radiotherapy, temozolomide, or both, was most often both.

Sequencing used immunoSEQ multiplex PCR; TCRdb keeps in-frame clones, though not all of them. The table lists under 65,000 clones, over 65% of them singletons. CDR3 size: 16 residues. In germline, CDR1 is SGHVS, CDR2 FQNEAQ. The V segment lost 5 bases and the J segment 2 bases; nucleotides outside the gene matches: 11. Indicated time point: baseline, week 1 (first vaccination visit). Sample treatment: pre-vaccination baseline after standard-of-care therapy. General study results and limits: Most patients, 90% to 95%, showed vaccine-induced immune responses. Pseudoprogression appears to have had no connection to changes in top peripheral T cell clonotypes.

Comment on this clone: Its antigen remains unidentified.

This specimen was PBMCs, taken from a glioma patient treated with radiotherapy, temozolomide or both. The chain combines TRBV7-8 with TRBJ1-2; 7 bases map to TRBD1. The TCR originated in a middle-aged woman with glioma. CDR3 nucleotide sequence: TGTGCCAGCAGCCCTCTCGACAGGGCGCGAAACTATGGCTACACCTTC. The encoded protein is CASSPLDRARNYGYTF.